This paragraph reports one T cell receptor (beta chain). The CDR3 runs 13 residues. The V gene's germline CDR1 is LGHNA and CDR2 YNFKEQ. Combining a sample-barcoded 5' primer with a J-beta primer mix, a second PCR ran for about 7 to 12 cycles. Using its own MiXCR run on the 5' RACE reads, TCRdb lists one record per CDR3 protein. The table has 1.5 million to 2 million distinct CDR3 sequences, roughly 30% seen once; the top ten hold roughly 8%. This sample is part of a study of blood T cells in healthy people across ages. V gene TRBV4-2 combines with J gene TRBJ2-4; D unresolved. The better agreement between TRBJ2-7 and the DNA end casts doubt on the J call. This sequence was found in a woman aged 25 to 39 in good health. Sequencing used blood. The CDR3 spells CASSQDGSAEQYF. Here the CDR3 DNA reads TGTGCCAGCAGCCAAGACGGATCAGCCGAGCAGTACTTC.